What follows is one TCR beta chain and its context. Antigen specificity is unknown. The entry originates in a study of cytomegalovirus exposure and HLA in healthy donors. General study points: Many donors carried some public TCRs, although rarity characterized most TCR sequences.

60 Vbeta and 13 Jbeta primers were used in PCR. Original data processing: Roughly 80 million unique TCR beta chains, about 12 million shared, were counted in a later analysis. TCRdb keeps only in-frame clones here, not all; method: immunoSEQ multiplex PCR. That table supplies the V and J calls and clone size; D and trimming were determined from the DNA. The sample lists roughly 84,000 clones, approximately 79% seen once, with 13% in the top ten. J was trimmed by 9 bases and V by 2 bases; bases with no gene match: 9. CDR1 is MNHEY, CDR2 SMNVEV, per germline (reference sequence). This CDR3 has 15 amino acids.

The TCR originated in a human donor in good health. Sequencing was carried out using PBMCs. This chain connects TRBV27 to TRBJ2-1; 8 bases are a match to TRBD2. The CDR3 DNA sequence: TGTGCCAGCAGTTTAACAGGACTAGCAGGAGGTGAGCAGTTCTTC. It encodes CASSLTGLAGGEQFF.